This paragraph reports one T cell receptor beta chain. What it binds is unknown. The CDR3 contains 15 residues. Germline V CDR1 and CDR2: SGHTA, FQGNSA. Deletions cut 5 bases from V and 0 bases from J, with 14 bases between. Clones were sequenced by immunoSEQ multiplex PCR, and TCRdb holds only the in-frame ones, with some missing. The sample consists of some 120,000 clones, more than 55% of them appearing once. This sample is drawn from a study of cytotoxic CD8 clonotypes in ibrutinib-treated CLL. Whole-study findings and limits: At progression, clonality fell back toward baseline after rising at ibrutinib response.

The source material was PBMCs, sampled after 24 months of ibrutinib treatment. The origin of this receptor is a human donor with chronic lymphocytic leukemia. The V and J genes are TRBV7-2 and TRBJ2-7, with D perhaps TRBD1 or TRBD2 (7 bases each). Written as DNA, the CDR3 is TGTGCCAGCAGCCGACAGGGACTAAGCTCCTACGAGCAGTACTTC. It specifies CASSRQGLSSYEQYF.